Listed below are T cell receptor beta chains from one sample, sequenced in a study of spatial heterogeneity in lung cancer. TCRdb reanalysed the 5' RACE reads using MiXCR and keeps one entry per CDR3 protein. The profile shows approximately 41,000 distinct CDR3 sequences, about 10% of them singletons. This sample comprised PBMCs, obtained at follow-up. The receptor source for this set is a female donor with early-stage non-small cell lung cancer. Each CDR3 is given with its conserved first and last residue. Fields, in order: V gene, J gene, CDR3 length, clone size, D gene, CDR3 protein, CDR3 DNA. A D gene is named only where the DNA matches it firmly. A clone size is listed for some rows: how often the clone was seen (once, few, many), or a class if it is expanded.

v_gene: TRBV9
j_gene: TRBJ2-7
len: 14
abundance: few
d_gene: .
CDR3aa: CASSVGAGSYEQYF
CDR3nt: TGTGCCAGCAGCGTAGGGGCGGGGTCCTACGAGCAGTACTTC

v_gene: TRBV29-1
j_gene: TRBJ1-1
len: 13
abundance: many
d_gene: .
CDR3aa: CSADRDQNTEAFF
CDR3nt: TGCAGCGCCGATCGGGATCAGAACACTGAAGCTTTCTTT

v_gene: TRBV12-3/TRBV12-4
j_gene: TRBJ2-4
len: 16
abundance: .
d_gene: .
CDR3aa: CASSPGRRLAKNIQYF
CDR3nt: TGTGCCAGCAGCCCCGGACGGCGATTAGCCAAAAACATTCAGTACTTC

v_gene: TRBV12-3/TRBV12-4
j_gene: TRBJ1-2
len: 12
abundance: many
d_gene: .
CDR3aa: CASSLDTYGYTF
CDR3nt: TGTGCCAGCAGTCTAGACACCTATGGCTACACCTTC

v_gene: TRBV5-4
j_gene: TRBJ1-2
len: 13
abundance: few
d_gene: .
CDR3aa: CASSLDPEGGYTF
CDR3nt: TGTGCCAGCAGCCTGGACCCGGAGGGTGGCTACACCTTC

v_gene: TRBV5-1
j_gene: TRBJ2-1
len: 12
abundance: many
d_gene: .
CDR3aa: CASSSDYNEQFF
CDR3nt: TGCGCCAGCAGCTCGGACTACAATGAGCAGTTCTTC

v_gene: TRBV7-8
j_gene: TRBJ2-7
len: 15
abundance: .
d_gene: TRBD2
CDR3aa: CASSPLGGAGSEQYF
CDR3nt: TGTGCCAGCAGCCCCCTCGGGGGGGCCGGTAGCGAGCAGTACTTC

v_gene: TRBV5-1
j_gene: TRBJ1-3
len: 13
abundance: many
d_gene: .
CDR3aa: CASSSYSGNTIYF
CDR3nt: TGCGCCAGCAGCTCCTACTCTGGAAACACCATATATTTT

v_gene: TRBV25-1
j_gene: TRBJ1-5
len: 14
abundance: .
d_gene: .
CDR3aa: CASGRAQDGQPQHF
CDR3nt: TGTGCCAGCGGCCGGGCCCAGGACGGTCAGCCCCAGCATTTT

v_gene: TRBV10-2
j_gene: TRBJ2-7
len: 15
abundance: few
d_gene: .
CDR3aa: CASSEGGDRPYEQYF
CDR3nt: TGCGCCAGCAGTGAGGGCGGGGATCGCCCCTACGAGCAGTACTTC

v_gene: TRBV30
j_gene: TRBJ2-7
len: 13
abundance: .
d_gene: .
CDR3aa: CGWSGRPSYEQYF
CDR3nt: TGTGGCTGGAGCGGCAGGCCCTCCTACGAGCAGTACTTC

v_gene: TRBV9
j_gene: TRBJ2-1
len: 16
abundance: .
d_gene: TRBD2
CDR3aa: CASSVGASGARNEQFF
CDR3nt: TGTGCCAGCAGCGTAGGAGCGAGCGGGGCGAGGAATGAGCAGTTCTTC

v_gene: TRBV4-1
j_gene: TRBJ2-5
len: 10
abundance: many
d_gene: .
CDR3aa: CASGAETQYF
CDR3nt: TGCGCCAGCGGGGCTGAGACCCAGTACTTC

v_gene: TRBV28
j_gene: TRBJ1-1
len: 14
abundance: many
d_gene: .
CDR3aa: CASSLVGEVTEAFF
CDR3nt: TGTGCCAGCAGTCTCGTCGGGGAAGTCACTGAAGCTTTCTTT

v_gene: TRBV28
j_gene: TRBJ1-1
len: 12
abundance: few
d_gene: .
CDR3aa: CASSLSGTEAFF
CDR3nt: TGTGCCAGCAGTTTATCGGGAACCGAAGCTTTCTTT

v_gene: TRBV5-4
j_gene: TRBJ1-2
len: 14
abundance: many
d_gene: .
CDR3aa: CASSSLSGYNGYTF
CDR3nt: TGTGCCAGCAGCTCGCTATCAGGGTACAATGGCTACACCTTC

v_gene: TRBV20-1
j_gene: TRBJ1-1
len: 16
abundance: .
d_gene: TRBD1
CDR3aa: CSASLEGARRNTEAFF
CDR3nt: TGCAGTGCTAGTCTAGAGGGGGCCCGTCGGAACACTGAAGCTTTCTTT

v_gene: TRBV5-1
j_gene: TRBJ1-1
len: 13
abundance: many
d_gene: .
CDR3aa: CASRIGGVTEAFF
CDR3nt: TGCGCCAGCCGCATAGGAGGGGTCACTGAAGCTTTCTTT

v_gene: TRBV29-1
j_gene: TRBJ2-1
len: 14
abundance: once
d_gene: TRBD1
CDR3aa: CSVKGAGLHNEQFF
CDR3nt: TGCAGCGTTAAGGGGGCAGGGCTCCACAATGAGCAGTTCTTC

v_gene: TRBV28
j_gene: TRBJ2-7
len: 18
abundance: few
d_gene: TRBD1
CDR3aa: CASTHPESDRADSYEQYF
CDR3nt: TGTGCCAGCACTCATCCCGAGAGTGACAGGGCGGATTCCTACGAGCAGTACTTC

v_gene: TRBV3-1
j_gene: TRBJ2-3
len: 17
abundance: few
d_gene: TRBD2
CDR3aa: CASSQDEKSGVTDTQYF
CDR3nt: TGTGCCAGCAGCCAAGACGAGAAGAGCGGGGTCACAGATACGCAGTATTTT

v_gene: TRBV4-2
j_gene: TRBJ1-2
len: 14
abundance: .
d_gene: .
CDR3aa: CASSQDIDSLGYTF
CDR3nt: TGTGCCAGCAGCCAAGATATTGACAGTCTTGGCTACACCTTC

v_gene: TRBV6-1
j_gene: TRBJ2-7
len: 14
abundance: .
d_gene: .
CDR3aa: CASSEADSSYEQYF
CDR3nt: TGTGCCAGCAGTGAAGCGGACAGCTCCTACGAGCAGTACTTC

v_gene: TRBV7-6
j_gene: TRBJ2-3
len: 14
abundance: many
d_gene: .
CDR3aa: CASSLFPGADTQYF
CDR3nt: TGTGCCAGCAGCTTATTTCCCGGGGCAGATACGCAGTATTTT

v_gene: TRBV27
j_gene: TRBJ2-3
len: 15
abundance: few
d_gene: .
CDR3aa: CASSLGGGSTDTQYF
CDR3nt: TGTGCCAGCAGTTTAGGAGGAGGGAGCACAGATACGCAGTATTTT

v_gene: TRBV21-1
j_gene: TRBJ2-2
len: 16
abundance: many
d_gene: .
CDR3aa: CASSKARGENTGELFF
CDR3nt: TGTGCCAGCAGCAAAGCGCGAGGAGAGAACACCGGGGAGCTGTTTTTT

v_gene: TRBV20-1
j_gene: TRBJ1-5
len: 14
abundance: many
d_gene: .
CDR3aa: CSASRDNSNQPQHF
CDR3nt: TGCAGTGCTAGTCGGGACAATAGCAATCAGCCCCAGCATTTT

v_gene: TRBV10-2
j_gene: TRBJ2-5
len: 18
abundance: many
d_gene: TRBD2
CDR3aa: CASSESRRTSGRKETQYF
CDR3nt: TGCGCCAGCAGTGAGTCGAGACGGACTAGCGGGAGAAAAGAGACCCAGTACTTC

v_gene: TRBV30
j_gene: TRBJ1-6
len: 15
abundance: few
d_gene: .
CDR3aa: CAWSVPGQYNSPLHF
CDR3nt: TGTGCCTGGAGTGTACCGGGGCAGTATAATTCACCCCTCCACTTT

v_gene: TRBV28
j_gene: TRBJ1-1
len: 14
abundance: .
d_gene: .
CDR3aa: CASSWGGRGTEAFF
CDR3nt: TGTGCCAGCAGCTGGGGGGGGCGAGGAACTGAAGCTTTCTTT

v_gene: TRBV3-1
j_gene: TRBJ1-1
len: 13
abundance: many
d_gene: TRBD1
CDR3aa: CASSLGQGTEAFF
CDR3nt: TGTGCCAGCAGCCTTGGACAGGGCACTGAAGCTTTCTTT

v_gene: TRBV28
j_gene: TRBJ2-7
len: 14
abundance: few
d_gene: .
CDR3aa: CASSFTGLSYEQYF
CDR3nt: TGTGCCAGCAGTTTTACCGGCCTATCCTACGAGCAGTACTTC

v_gene: TRBV7-2
j_gene: TRBJ2-2
len: 13
abundance: few
d_gene: .
CDR3aa: CASSTRNTGELFF
CDR3nt: TGTGCCAGCAGTACCCGTAACACCGGGGAGCTGTTTTTT

v_gene: TRBV5-1
j_gene: TRBJ2-2
len: 15
abundance: few
d_gene: .
CDR3aa: CASSGGTASTGELFF
CDR3nt: TGCGCCAGCAGCGGCGGGACAGCGTCCACCGGGGAGCTGTTTTTT

v_gene: TRBV19
j_gene: TRBJ2-7
len: 14
abundance: many
d_gene: .
CDR3aa: CASSIFEGPYEQYF
CDR3nt: TGTGCCAGTAGTATCTTTGAGGGGCCATACGAGCAGTACTTC

v_gene: TRBV2
j_gene: TRBJ2-3
len: 15
abundance: many
d_gene: .
CDR3aa: CASSGASSFADTQYF
CDR3nt: TGTGCCAGCAGTGGGGCTAGTTCCTTTGCAGATACGCAGTATTTT

v_gene: TRBV3-1
j_gene: TRBJ2-3
len: 12
abundance: many
d_gene: .
CDR3aa: CASSQDPDTQYF
CDR3nt: TGTGCCAGCAGCCAAGACCCAGATACGCAGTATTTT

v_gene: TRBV6-4
j_gene: TRBJ1-6
len: 15
abundance: many
d_gene: .
CDR3aa: CASSTQGIGISPLHF
CDR3nt: TGTGCCAGCAGTACACAGGGTATCGGGATCTCACCCCTCCACTTT

v_gene: TRBV19
j_gene: TRBJ2-4
len: 15
abundance: few
d_gene: .
CDR3aa: CASSSRGAAKNIQYF
CDR3nt: TGTGCCAGTAGCTCGAGGGGGGCGGCCAAAAACATTCAGTACTTC

v_gene: TRBV6-2/TRBV6-3
j_gene: TRBJ1-1
len: 13
abundance: few
d_gene: .
CDR3aa: CASTNGWYTEAFF
CDR3nt: TGTGCCAGCACCAACGGGTGGTACACTGAAGCTTTCTTT

v_gene: TRBV24-1
j_gene: TRBJ2-3
len: 16
abundance: .
d_gene: TRBD2
CDR3aa: CATSDPGLAGAQTQYF
CDR3nt: TGTGCCACCAGTGACCCGGGACTAGCGGGGGCCCAAACGCAGTATTTT

v_gene: TRBV5-4
j_gene: TRBJ1-1
len: 14
abundance: .
d_gene: TRBD1
CDR3aa: CASSIGQGNTEAFF
CDR3nt: TGTGCCAGCAGCATCGGACAGGGAAACACTGAAGCTTTCTTT